These T cell receptor beta chains were read from a single sample in a study of blood T cell repertoires in COVID-19. Produced via immunoSEQ multiplex PCR; TCRdb's table is partial and in-frame only. The top ten clones hold about 1.6% of a sample with about 180,000 clones, 65% to 90% of them seen once. Sequencing used peripheral blood. The receptors originated from a human donor in a cohort sampled during active COVID-19. The CDR3 runs from the conserved cysteine through the conserved F or W. Each record gives: clone size, J gene, D gene, V gene, CDR3 DNA, CDR3 protein. The D gene is left open where the match is weak. Clone size is stated in some rows and not others, as once, few, many or a class when expanded.

clone size: .; J gene: TRBJ2-2; D gene: TRBD2; V gene: TRBV18; CDR3 DNA: TGTGCCAGCTCACCATCGGCTAGCGGAGCCACCGGGGAGCTGTTTTTT; CDR3 protein: CASSPSASGATGELFF
clone size: few; J gene: TRBJ2-1; D gene: .; V gene: TRBV27; CDR3 DNA: TGTGCCAGCAGTAGTCGGGGTCCGTACAATGAGCAGTTCTTC; CDR3 protein: CASSSRGPYNEQFF
clone size: few; J gene: TRBJ1-2; D gene: .; V gene: TRBV11-2; CDR3 DNA: TGTGCCAGCAGCTTTGCCCCGGAGAATGGCTACACCTTC; CDR3 protein: CASSFAPENGYTF
clone size: few; J gene: TRBJ2-7; D gene: .; V gene: TRBV7-2; CDR3 DNA: TGTGCCAGCAGCCCCGACACGTTTTACGAGCAGTACTTC; CDR3 protein: CASSPDTFYEQYF
clone size: .; J gene: TRBJ1-3; D gene: TRBD1; V gene: TRBV2; CDR3 DNA: TGTGCCAGCAGTCTTCAGACAGGGAGGGGAAACACCATATATTTT; CDR3 protein: CASSLQTGRGNTIYF
clone size: .; J gene: TRBJ2-7; D gene: TRBD2; V gene: TRBV2; CDR3 DNA: TGTGCCAGCAGTGCCATAGCGGGAGAAAGAAAGTACTTC; CDR3 protein: CASSAIAGERKYF
clone size: few; J gene: TRBJ1-5; D gene: .; V gene: TRBV7-9; CDR3 DNA: TGTGCCAGCAGCACCCGTCCAGGGGAAAGCAATCAGCCCCAGCATTTT; CDR3 protein: CASSTRPGESNQPQHF
clone size: .; J gene: TRBJ2-5; D gene: TRBD1; V gene: TRBV6-5; CDR3 DNA: TGTGCCACCAAGGGACAGGGGGTCACAGAGACCCAGTACTTC; CDR3 protein: CATKGQGVTETQYF
clone size: .; J gene: TRBJ1-6; D gene: .; V gene: TRBV4-3; CDR3 DNA: TGCGCCAGCAGCCAAGATGTAGGGGCCGGTAATTCACCCCTCCACTTT; CDR3 protein: CASSQDVGAGNSPLHF
clone size: .; J gene: TRBJ1-5; D gene: TRBD1; V gene: TRBV28; CDR3 DNA: TGTGCCAGCAGCAGCCCCTCAGGGGGCGGTCAGCCCCAGCATTTT; CDR3 protein: CASSSPSGGGQPQHF
clone size: .; J gene: TRBJ2-2; D gene: .; V gene: TRBV19; CDR3 DNA: TGTGCCAGTAGTATCAGGGTAGCCGGGGAGCTGTTTTTT; CDR3 protein: CASSIRVAGELFF
clone size: .; J gene: TRBJ1-2; D gene: .; V gene: TRBV3-1/TRBV3-2; CDR3 DNA: TGTGCCAGCAGTCGAACTACAGGGTCCCCTAACTATGGCTACACCTTC; CDR3 protein: CASSRTTGSPNYGYTF
clone size: .; J gene: TRBJ2-7; D gene: .; V gene: TRBV10-1; CDR3 DNA: TGCGCCAGCAAGTCGGGGACTGTTAATTCGGGCGAGCAGTACTTC; CDR3 protein: CASKSGTVNSGEQYF
clone size: once; J gene: TRBJ1-4; D gene: .; V gene: TRBV7-9; CDR3 DNA: TGTGCCAGCAGCTTGGGGGAGGGAATGTCTGAAAAACTGTTTTTT; CDR3 protein: CASSLGEGMSEKLFF
clone size: .; J gene: TRBJ1-4; D gene: TRBD1; V gene: TRBV19; CDR3 DNA: TGTGCCAGTAGAACAGGGGGCGCGTGGGAAAAACTGTTTTTT; CDR3 protein: CASRTGGAWEKLFF
clone size: .; J gene: TRBJ1-2; D gene: TRBD1; V gene: TRBV4-1; CDR3 DNA: TGCGCCAGCAGCCAAGGGACAGGGGGCGGGTCGGATGGCTACACCTTC; CDR3 protein: CASSQGTGGGSDGYTF